This T cell receptor (beta chain) was recovered during a study of blood T cell repertoires in COVID-19. Across the whole study: The United States, Italy and Spain were the sources of the acute and convalescent COVID-19 samples.

Germline assignment: CDR1 SNHLY and CDR2 FYNNEI. V lost 6 bases, J lost 7 bases, and 13 bases lay in between. This CDR3 region has 13 residues. Assay used: immunoSEQ multiplex PCR; TCRdb lists only in-frame clones, some missing. There are tens of thousands of clones in the sample; about 87% occur only once, and about 6.3% lies in the top ten. This chain links TRBV2 with TRBJ1-5; D remains unclear. Sequenced material: peripheral blood. The sequence was collected from a man in his fifties or sixties with acute or convalescent COVID-19. The CDR3 DNA is TGTGCCAGCAGGCGACGGGGAGGCCAGCCCCAGCATTTT. The encoded protein is CASRRRGGQPQHF.